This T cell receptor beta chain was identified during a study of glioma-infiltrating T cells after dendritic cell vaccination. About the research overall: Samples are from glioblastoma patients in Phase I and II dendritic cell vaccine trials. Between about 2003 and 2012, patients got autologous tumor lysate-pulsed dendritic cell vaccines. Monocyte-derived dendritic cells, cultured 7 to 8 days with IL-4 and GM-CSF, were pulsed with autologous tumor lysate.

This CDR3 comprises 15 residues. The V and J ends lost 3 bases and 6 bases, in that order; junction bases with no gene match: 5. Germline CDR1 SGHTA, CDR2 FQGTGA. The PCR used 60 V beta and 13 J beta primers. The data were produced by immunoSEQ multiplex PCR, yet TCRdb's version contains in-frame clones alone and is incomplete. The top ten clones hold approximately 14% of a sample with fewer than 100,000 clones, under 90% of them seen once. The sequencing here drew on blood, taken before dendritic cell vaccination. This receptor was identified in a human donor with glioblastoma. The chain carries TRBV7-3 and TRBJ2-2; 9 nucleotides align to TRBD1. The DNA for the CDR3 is TGTGCCAGCAGCTTGACACAGGGGGCGGCCGGGGAGCTGTTTTTT. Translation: CASSLTQGAAGELFF.